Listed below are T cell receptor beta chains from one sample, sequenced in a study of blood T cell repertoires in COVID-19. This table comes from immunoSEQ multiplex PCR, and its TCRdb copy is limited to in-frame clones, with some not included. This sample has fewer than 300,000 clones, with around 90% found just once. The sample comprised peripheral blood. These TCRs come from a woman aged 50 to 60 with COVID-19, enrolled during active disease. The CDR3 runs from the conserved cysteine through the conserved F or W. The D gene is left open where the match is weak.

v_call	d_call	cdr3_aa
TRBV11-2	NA	CASSLGVTVGRATDTQYF
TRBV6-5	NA	CASGLEVNQPQHF
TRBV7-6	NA	CASSLALADYNSPLHF
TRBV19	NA	CASSSPQGGYGYTF
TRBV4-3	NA	CASSQDLPAAGGLFF
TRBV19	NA	CASSSRLNTEAFF
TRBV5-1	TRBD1	CASSSGRTGGGVTEQFF
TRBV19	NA	CASSIPPQGGSRNEQFF
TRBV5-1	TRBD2	CASSLGLAGGNEQFF
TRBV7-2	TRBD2	CASSLVSGRQGDTQYF
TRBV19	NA	CASSTRGHEQFF
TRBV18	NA	CASSSSWGGTSYEQYF
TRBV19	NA	CASSIDGSGPSYNEQFF
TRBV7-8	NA	CASSVAGKDNEQFF
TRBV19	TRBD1	CASSSRDRLYGYTF
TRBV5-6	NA	CASSLAGTPYEQYF
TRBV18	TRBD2	CASSPHNILAGGPDEQYF
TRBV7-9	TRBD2	CASSSSGLAGNEQFF
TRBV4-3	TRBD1	CASSHADRTLYNEQFF
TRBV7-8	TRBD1	CASSIQGAQDEAFF
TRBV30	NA	CALSGGGDEKLFF
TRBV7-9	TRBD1	CASSQTDRASETQYF
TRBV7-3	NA	CASSYGGQETQYF
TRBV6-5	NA	CASSDGGGAEAFF
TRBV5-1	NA	CASSPSSGANVLTF
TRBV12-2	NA	CASRTQIPHRTVAGNKNIQYF
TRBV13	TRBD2	CASSSGGTSGRINEQFF
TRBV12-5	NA	CASGFTLRPTDNTGELFF
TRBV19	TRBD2	CASSMGLAGSTDTQYF
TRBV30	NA	CAWSVRVGGSESWWANVLTF
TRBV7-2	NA	CASSPPSGFWYEQYF
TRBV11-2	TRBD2	CASSLEGLAFTYEQYF
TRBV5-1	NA	CASSTATNEKLFF
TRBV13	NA	CASSLSGRGGDQPQHF
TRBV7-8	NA	CASSLWTDYNEQFF
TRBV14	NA	CASSQDRTNTEAFF
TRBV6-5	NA	CASYLRGTVSYEQYF
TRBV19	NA	CASSIRGRASGNTIYF
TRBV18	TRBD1	CASSPSQGAYNTEAFF
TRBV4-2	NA	CASSQGHAGKGIYSNQPQHF
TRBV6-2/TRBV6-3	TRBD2	CASSPTILAGVATGELFF
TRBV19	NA	CASSTQDRSIRPYEQYF
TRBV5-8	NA	CASSLVIDQETQYF